The 6 T cell receptor beta chains below were found in one sample sequenced in a study of T cells in Graves' hyperthyroidism and ophthalmopathy. Template material for amplifying TCR beta CDR3 regions consisted of RNA transcripts. The HTBI primer set was used in a first-round RT-PCR of the TCR CDR3. Via MiXCR, TCRdb re-called the multiplex PCR reads, giving one row per CDR3 protein. The sample shows hundreds of thousands of distinct CDR3 sequences, less than 25% of them seen only once. The sample taken for sequencing was blood. These receptors were collected from a woman under 40 with Graves' ophthalmopathy.

This clonotype was detected ten times or more. The genes are TRBV10-2 and TRBJ2-5; 9 nucleotides line up with TRBD1. The CDR3 sequence is 13 residues long. CDR1 is WSHSY, CDR2 SAAADI, per germline. V lost 6 bases, J lost 5 bases, and 4 bases stayed unmatched. Here the CDR3 reads CASRTGGIETQYF. In DNA form, the CDR3 reads TGCGCCAGCAGGACAGGGGGAATTGAGACCCAGTACTTC.

This clonotype was observed many times. The genes are TRBV6-2 or TRBV6-3 and TRBJ2-5; D gene unclear. Germline loops: CDR1 MNHEY, CDR2 SVGEGT. The CDR3 consists of 14 residues. Trimming removed 3 bases at V and 2 bases at J, with 10 bases between. The CDR3: CASSYSSEQETQYF. For the CDR3, the DNA is TGTGCCAGCAGTTATTCAAGCGAGCAAGAGACCCAGTACTTC.

The chain links TRBV6-5 to TRBJ1-1; tentatively, D is TRBD1 (5 bases). The CDR3 is 12 amino acids. Trimming removed 2 bases at V and 5 bases at J, with 6 bases between. Germline V gene data show CDR1 as MNHEY and CDR2 as SVGAGI. CDR3 nucleotides: TGTGCCAGCAGTTACAAGGGGACTGAAGCTTTCTTT. Its translation: CASSYKGTEAFF.

This clonotype was observed at least ten times. The CDR3 protein is CASSFQGYQPQHF. CDR3 bases: TGTGCCAGCAGTTTTCAGGGTTATCAGCCCCAGCATTTT. This rearrangement joins TRBV27 to TRBJ1-5; tentatively, D is TRBD1 (5 bases). The V gene's germline CDR1 is MNHEY and CDR2 SMNVEV (reference sequence). The CDR3 covers 13 residues. Between the trimmed V and J ends, which lost 3 bases and 5 bases, there was a span of 8 bases.

This clonotype was counted at least ten times. CDR3 DNA sequence: TGTGCCAGCAGCCGGGACAGTGGCACCATATATTTT. Translating it yields CASSRDSGTIYF. The V and J genes are TRBV27 and TRBJ1-3; 7 bases map to TRBD1. Germline V gene data show CDR1 as MNHEY and CDR2 as SMNVEV (reference sequence). With 6 bases clipped from V and 9 bases from J, the junction kept 5 bases outside the gene matches. CDR3 length: 12 residues.

This clonotype was recorded many times. The rearrangement links TRBV5-1 to TRBJ1-1; D is unclear. Germline CDR1 reads SGHRS; CDR2 reads YFSETQ. The CDR3 totals 11 residues. Trimming shortened V by 7 bases and J by 4 bases, and 8 bases separated the two germline ends. The CDR3 bases are TGCGCCAGCCGAGGTCCCACTGAAGCTTTCTTT. This gives the protein CASRGPTEAFF.